This TCR beta chain comes out of a study of OX40 agonist ivuxolimab in advanced cancers. In the study overall: Eligibility rules accepted prior anti-PD-1, anti-PD-L1 or anti-CTLA-4 therapy, and roughly 40% had some.

As concerns this clone: Its antigen is as yet unknown.

Points from the study as a whole: Relative to CD4+ cells, CD8+ T cells on average had more expanded clones. The antigen specificity of the peripheral T cells (those that were expanded) was not determined.

TCRdb keeps only in-frame clones here, not all; method: immunoSEQ multiplex PCR. The repertoire has 95,000 to 150,000 clones, over 85% of them found once; the top ten carry approximately 0.15%. This CDR3 spans 14 amino acids. The germline V and J ends were trimmed by 6 bases and 7 bases, with 16 bases remaining between them. CDR1 and CDR2 from the germline V gene are SNHLY and FYNNEI. The source of this sequence is an adult with an advanced solid tumor such as melanoma, head and neck, liver or kidney cancer. The V and J genes are TRBV2 and TRBJ1-5; D perhaps matches TRBD1 (5 bases). The sample in question was CD4+ or CD8+ T cells sorted from blood, obtained in a trial of the OX40 agonist ivuxolimab. The chain's CDR3 is CASSERAGKQPQHF. CDR3 sequence (DNA): TGTGCCAGCAGCGAAAGGGCAGGGAAGCAGCCCCAGCATTTT.